This TCR beta chain was recovered during a study of cytomegalovirus exposure and HLA in healthy donors. Overall study findings and caveats: The CMV antigen specificity of a few CMV-associated chains was confirmed through in vitro analysis. No immune exposure information besides CMV serostatus was available.

Germline assignment: CDR1 SGHTA and CDR2 FQGNSA. CDR3 size: 16 residues. J lost 4 bases, V lost 3 bases, and 7 bases had no gene match. Details on this clone: Its cognate antigen is unknown.

A multiplex PCR was run with 60 Vbeta primers and 13 Jbeta primers. TCRdb's copy holds only in-frame clones and misses some; the assay was immunoSEQ multiplex PCR. This sample has about 200,000 clones, with 75% to 80% found just once. There were likely unrecorded immune exposures, though donors were nominally healthy when sampled. The gene calls are TRBV7-2 and TRBJ2-2; 8 bases are shared with TRBD1. The clonotype originates from a male donor in good health and CMV-seronegative. Specimen: PBMCs. The CDR3 loop reads CASSFSDRAVTGELFF. The CDR3 DNA reads TGTGCCAGCAGCTTCTCGGACAGGGCAGTCACCGGGGAGCTGTTTTTT.